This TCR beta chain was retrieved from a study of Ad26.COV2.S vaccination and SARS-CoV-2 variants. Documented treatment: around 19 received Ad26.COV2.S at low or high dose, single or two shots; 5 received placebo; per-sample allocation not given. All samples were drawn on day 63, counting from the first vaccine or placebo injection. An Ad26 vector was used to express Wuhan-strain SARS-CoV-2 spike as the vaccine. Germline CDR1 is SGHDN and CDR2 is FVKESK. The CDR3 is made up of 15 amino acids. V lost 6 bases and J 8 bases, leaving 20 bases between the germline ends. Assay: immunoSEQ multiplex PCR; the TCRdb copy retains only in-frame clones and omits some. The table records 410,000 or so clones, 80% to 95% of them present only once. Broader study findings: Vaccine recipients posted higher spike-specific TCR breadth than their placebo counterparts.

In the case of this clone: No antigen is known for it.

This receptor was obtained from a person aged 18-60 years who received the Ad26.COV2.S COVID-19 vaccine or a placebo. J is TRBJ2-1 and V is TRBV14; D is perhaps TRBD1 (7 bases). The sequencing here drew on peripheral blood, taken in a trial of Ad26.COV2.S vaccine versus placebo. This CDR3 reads CASSQQQGGWYEQFF. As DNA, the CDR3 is TGTGCCAGCAGTCAACAGCAGGGGGGTTGGTATGAGCAGTTCTTC.